The 24 T cell receptor beta chains given below trace back to one sample, sequenced in a study of T cells after posttransplantation cyclophosphamide. Clones were sequenced by immunoSEQ multiplex PCR, and TCRdb holds only the in-frame ones, with some missing. The top ten hold roughly 27% of the sample, which has roughly 20,000 clones, about 68% seen once. Cyclophosphamide on days +3 and +4 followed busulfan-fludarabine conditioning and a marrow graft. The specimen comprised PBMCs, sampled after an allogeneic stem cell transplant with post-transplant cyclophosphamide. The origin of the receptors is a male patient in his 30s who received an allogeneic stem cell transplant from a related donor, was CMV-positive, and had acute GVHD only. Some of the T cells may derive from the graft donor.

This chain joins TRBV7-2 and TRBJ2-7; perhaps TRBD1 as D (5 bases). This CDR3 has 13 residues. From germline, CDR1 is SGHTA and CDR2 FQGNSA. V lost 0 bases and J 2 bases, leaving 5 bases between the germline ends. The CDR3 sequence is CASSLAGAYEQYF. In nucleotides, the CDR3 is TGTGCCAGCAGCTTAGCAGGGGCCTACGAGCAGTACTTC.

The genes are TRBV19 and TRBJ2-1, with TRBD2 matching over 10 bases. Germline CDR1 and CDR2: LNHDA and SQIVND (reference sequence). The V segment lost 2 bases and the J segment 6 bases; nucleotides outside the gene matches: 4. The CDR3 sequence is 15 residues long. The chain's CDR3 is CASSIRSGGANEQFF. In nucleotides, the CDR3 is TGTGCCAGTAGTATAAGGAGCGGGGGGGCCAATGAGCAGTTCTTC.

The chain combines TRBV5-1 with TRBJ2-3, with TRBD2 identical over 9 bases. The CDR3 loop spans 15 amino acids. Trimming at V came to 4 bases and at J to 4 bases, leaving 7 bases not matched to a gene. Germline V gene data show CDR1 as SGHRS and CDR2 as YFSETQ. In DNA, the CDR3 is TGCGCCAGCAGCCCGACCGGGACTAGCCCAGATACGCAGTATTTT. This translates into CASSPTGTSPDTQYF.

The CDR3 DNA is TGTGCCAGCTCACCACCGGGGGGGAACTCCTACAATGAGCAGTTCTTC. The encoded protein is CASSPPGGNSYNEQFF. This chain connects TRBV18 to TRBJ2-1; 7 nucleotides align to TRBD2. Germline CDR1 KGHSH, CDR2 LQKENI. The V and J ends lost 0 bases and 0 bases, in that order; junction bases with no gene match: 2. There are 16 residues in the CDR3.

V gene TRBV7-6 combines with J gene TRBJ2-5, with 7 bases that match TRBD1. CDR1 and CDR2 from the germline V gene are SGHVS and FNYEAQ. The ends lost 6 bases at V and 7 bases at J; junction bases unmatched: 11. The CDR3 is made up of 14 amino acids. The CDR3 DNA is TGTGCCAGCAGTTCTCCGACAGGGTTCGGGACCCAGTACTTC. This encodes CASSSPTGFGTQYF.

The chain joins TRBV6-6 to TRBJ2-1, with D possibly matching TRBD2 (6 bases). V lost 5 bases and J lost 7, with 18 bases in between. Germline loops: CDR1 MNHNY, CDR2 SVGAGI (reference sequence). The CDR3 spans 15 residues. In DNA form, the CDR3 reads TGTGCCAGCAGTCCTCCGGGGGTAGCTTGGAATGAGCAGTTCTTC. Translating gives CASSPPGVAWNEQFF.

The sample holds one count of this clone. One base away lies a much larger clone, so this may be a sequencing read error. Different DNA sequences within this sample yield the same CDR3. J is TRBJ2-7 and V is TRBV5-1; tentatively, D is TRBD2 (5 bases). The CDR3 is 15 residues long. Germline lookup yields CDR1 SGHRS and CDR2 YFSETQ. With 0 bases removed from V and 5 bases from J, the gap between germline ends came to 15 bases. In DNA, the CDR3 is TGCGCCAGCAGCTTGGAGTGGGCCCTCGGGGACGAGCAGTACTTC. Encoded protein: CASSLEWALGDEQYF.

The rearrangement uses TRBV2 and TRBJ1-2; 7 nucleotides match TRBD1. Germline V gene data show CDR1 as SNHLY and CDR2 as FYNNEI. J gave up 5 bases and V 6 bases, and 6 bases lay outside the gene matches. This CDR3 is built from 13 residues. The CDR3 sequence: CASRQDREYGYTF. The CDR3 region has the DNA TGTGCCAGCAGGCAAGACAGGGAGTATGGCTACACCTTC.

The rearrangement uses TRBV5-1 and TRBJ2-3; tentative D call: TRBD2 (6 bases). V lost 4 bases, J lost 0 bases, and 12 bases lay in between. CDR3 length: 15 residues. Germline V gene data show CDR1 as SGHRS and CDR2 as YFSETQ. The CDR3 loop reads CASSPGLTSTDTQYF. The CDR3 DNA is TGCGCCAGCAGCCCGGGACTTACTAGCACAGATACGCAGTATTTT.

The rearrangement links TRBV4-2 to TRBJ2-5, with 7 bases identical to TRBD1. Germline loops: CDR1 LGHNA, CDR2 YNFKEQ. With 3 bases clipped from V and 2 bases from J, the junction kept 9 bases outside the gene matches. The CDR3 has 16 amino acids. CDR3 bases: TGTGCCAGCAGCCAGGGCGACAGGGTAAGGCAAGAGACCCAGTACTTC. It specifies CASSQGDRVRQETQYF.

This sequence joins TRBV7-2 and TRBJ1-1; the match to TRBD1 covers 7 bases. After removal of 5 bases from V and 4 bases from J, the junction contained 7 bases not matched to a gene. Germline V lookup: CDR1 SGHTA, CDR2 FQGNSA. This CDR3 has 14 amino acids. CDR3 in amino acids: CASSVQGLGTEAFF. The CDR3, as DNA: TGTGCCAGCAGCGTACAGGGGCTTGGCACTGAAGCTTTCTTT.

The chain recombines TRBV6-1 with TRBJ1-1, with 7 positions matching TRBD1. Germline CDR1 is MNHNS and CDR2 is SASEGT. The CDR3 consists of 15 residues. V lost 4 bases to trimming and J lost 0 bases; unmatched junction nucleotides: 5. DNA of the CDR3: TGTGCCAGCAGTGGACAGGGATGGGTGAACACTGAAGCTTTCTTT. Translation gives CASSGQGWVNTEAFF.

The rearrangement links TRBV7-2 to TRBJ1-5; D may be TRBD1 (6 bases). Looked up from germline, CDR1 is SGHTA and CDR2 is FQGNSA. The V gene lost 4 bases and the J gene lost 7 bases, with 17 bases spanning the gap. This CDR3 contains 15 residues. CDR3 region: CASSSKTGDRQPQHF. The CDR3 nucleotides are TGTGCCAGCAGCTCGAAGACAGGAGATAGACAGCCCCAGCATTTT. Full variable domain (missing parts from reference TRBV7-2 and TRBJ1-5): GAGVSQSPSNKVTEKGKDVELRCDPISGHTALYWYRQSLGQGLEFLIYFQGNSAPDKSGLPSDRFSAERTGGSVSTLTIQRTQQEDSAVYLCASSSKTGDRQPQHFGDGTRLSIL.

V usage is TRBV5-6 and J usage is TRBJ2-2; TRBD2 is a possible D gene (6 bases). Deletions cut 0 bases from V and 5 bases from J, with 8 bases between. The CDR3 has 14 amino acids. The germline CDR1 and CDR2 sequences are SGHDT and YYEEEE. As DNA, the CDR3 is TGTGCCAGCAGCTTGGCGCGGGGAACCGGGGAGCTGTTTTTT. It specifies CASSLARGTGELFF.

This clone was recorded a few times. The J gene is TRBJ1-6, the V gene TRBV4-2; D is unresolved. The germline V gene encodes CDR1 LGHNA and CDR2 YNFKEQ. This CDR3 has 14 amino acids. V was clipped by 4 bases and J by 7 bases, with 11 bases between them. The CDR3 nucleotides are TGTGCCAGCAGCCCGTGGCGCGGGAATTCACCCCTCCACTTT. This gives the protein CASSPWRGNSPLHF.

The chain recombines TRBV5-1 with TRBJ1-1, with a possible D match to TRBD1 (6 bases). The CDR3 length is 14 residues. CDR1 SGHRS and CDR2 YFSETQ come from the germline V gene. Trimming stripped 3 bases from V and 1 base from J, with 10 bases between. The chain's CDR3 is CASSSDSPNTEAFF. The CDR3 DNA sequence: TGCGCCAGCAGCTCGGACAGCCCGAACACTGAAGCTTTCTTT.

V usage is TRBV25-1 and J usage is TRBJ2-7; TRBD2 might be the D (6 bases). Trimming stripped 7 bases from V and 2 bases from J, with 12 bases between. The length of the CDR3 is 13 residues. Per germline, CDR1 MGHDK and CDR2 SYGVNS. In nucleotides, the CDR3 is TGTGCCAGCAACGGGCGCGGGACCTACGAGCAGTACTTC. Encoded protein: CASNGRGTYEQYF.

The chain links TRBV19 to TRBJ1-1; D is unresolved. The germline V and J ends were trimmed by 5 bases and 0 bases, with 13 bases remaining between them. The CDR3 has 15 amino acids. Per the germline V gene, CDR1 is LNHDA and CDR2 is SQIVND (reference sequence). CDR3 in DNA: TGTGCCAGTAGTCTAGCCGCAGGCATGAACACTGAAGCTTTCTTT. Its protein product is CASSLAAGMNTEAFF.

The gene calls are TRBV7-2 and TRBJ1-3, with 9 bases lining up with TRBD1. The ends lost 4 bases at V and 4 bases at J; junction bases unmatched: 5. Germline loops: CDR1 SGHTA, CDR2 FQGNSA. The CDR3 covers 15 residues. CDR3 DNA: TGTGCCAGCAGCTATGGGACAGGGAAAGGAAACACCATATATTTT. It yields the protein CASSYGTGKGNTIYF.

The chain is built from TRBV6-6 and TRBJ1-5, with D unclear. CDR3 size: 16 residues. Germline assignment: CDR1 MNHNY and CDR2 SVGAGI (reference sequence). Trimming left V 0 bases short and J 1 base short, with 10 bases between. CDR3 sequence reads: CASSYSVGWSNQPQHF. CDR3 nucleotide sequence: TGTGCCAGCAGTTACTCGGTCGGGTGGAGCAATCAGCCCCAGCATTTT.

This clone was picked up one time. This sequence joins TRBV7-6 and TRBJ2-1; 7 bases map to TRBD1. The CDR3 covers 14 residues. Germline lookup yields CDR1 SGHVS and CDR2 FNYEAQ. With 0 bases clipped from V and 7 bases from J, the junction kept 3 bases outside the gene matches. CDR3: CASSLAGRGNEQFF. The CDR3 DNA reads TGTGCCAGCAGCTTAGCTGGCAGGGGGAATGAGCAGTTCTTC.

The CDR3 is CASSDRTGGRYEQYF. DNA for the CDR3: TGTGCCAGCAGTGACCGGACAGGGGGTCGGTACGAGCAGTACTTC. The chain is built from TRBV6-1 and TRBJ2-7; TRBD1 agrees at 10 bases. This CDR3 is 15 amino acids long. The trim removed 3 bases at V and 4 bases at J, leaving 6 bases unmatched. CDR1 and CDR2 from the germline V gene are MNHNS and SASEGT.

The genes are TRBV6-1 and TRBJ1-1, with 9 bases matching TRBD1. Germline CDR1 reads MNHNS; CDR2 reads SASEGT. The CDR3 covers 12 residues. V shed 5 bases and J 10 bases; nucleotides not matched to a gene: 5. Here the CDR3 reads CASSQQGAGAFF. The DNA of the CDR3 is TGTGCCAGCAGTCAACAGGGGGCTGGAGCTTTCTTT.

J is TRBJ1-1 and V is TRBV19; D unclear. V was clipped by 5 bases and J by 1 base, with 17 bases between them. This CDR3 has 16 amino acids. CDR1 is LNHDA and CDR2 is SQIVND in the germline V gene (reference sequence). The CDR3: CASSPRSGRGNTEAFF. DNA of the CDR3: TGTGCCAGTAGTCCTCGCTCCGGACGGGGGAACACTGAAGCTTTCTTT.